This T cell receptor (beta chain) was retrieved from a study of CD8+CD57+ T cells in acquired aplastic anemia (dated by TCRdb to 2017 to 2018). At the level of the whole study: On average, sorted CD4+ and CD8+ cells yielded about 3 ug of extracted DNA, with a range of about 0.17 to 27.4 ug. A CD8+CD57+ expansion meant a frequency higher than the mean frequency seen in healthy subjects. What the authors observed across the whole study: Around 30 CD8+ CDR3 sequences were found to be shared between patients and controls, but these sequences appeared to be highly expressed in patients and within the immunodominant clones of the patients. CD8+ Simpson's diversity did not differ significantly between patients and healthy controls (P=0.060).

The patients picked for sequencing were ones in whom flow cytometry had shown an expansion of CD8+CD57+ cells. Every patient had severe acquired aplastic anemia, diagnosed using the International Study of Aplastic Anemia and Agranulocytosis and Camitta criteria. Patients had received no therapy at the time of blood sampling. In the study, sorted CD4+ and CD8+ blood T cells from patients with severe aplastic anemia and from healthy subjects underwent deep sequencing of TCR repertoires. In the USA, patient enrollment took place under clinicaltrials.gov protocols 00001620, 01623167, 00001397, 00071045, 00081523 and 00961064. Ficoll-Paque density gradient centrifugation was used to isolate peripheral blood mononuclear cells. CD4+ and CD8+ T cells were sorted by FACS or magnetic beads before DNA extraction. The sample holds many counts of this clonotype. Its recognized antigen is unknown. No quality values exist for individual bases; no much larger clone is one base distant.

Genomic DNA was used as template for profiling of TCR beta VDJ combinations and CDR3 sequences. An Illumina HiSeq 2000 was the platform used for TCR repertoire sequencing. The paper's data handling went like this. Repertoire assessment relied on Simpson's diversity index, CDR3 size and DJ length profiles, and TRBV/TRBJ rearrangement plots. Whichever DNA sequence was most abundant in the deep sequencing data was defined as the immunodominant clone. CDR3 amino acid sequences were screened for sharing across subjects and compared with published repertoires and the VDJdb database. The raw public reads went through TCRdb reprocessing: fastp at Q25, MiXCR clone calling, in-frame beta chains kept. Rows matching on CDR3 protein sequence are summarized as one entry with the most common DNA and genes. TCRdb's processing, not the authors' own work, is the source of the V and J calls. This sample gives around 170,000 distinct CDR3 sequences in total; roughly 50% of them show up just once. The ten largest account for 3% to 4% of the sample.

The germline V and J ends show losses of 8 bases and 2 bases respectively, and no gene match explains 6 bases of the junction. Reading the germline V gene gives CDR1 MGHDK and CDR2 SYGVNS. The CDR3 has 15 amino acids, counting the end cysteine and phenylalanine. Of all the DNA, just the CDR3 is kept, 45 bases in frame from base 1. The TCR was taken from a human donor with aplastic anemia. Recombination joined TRBV25-1 with TRBJ2-3, with 11 central nucleotides matching TRBD2. The sample was sorted CD4+, CD8+, or CD8+CD57+ T cells (not recorded which) from PBMCs. This receptor has the CDR3 CASSPTSGVTDTQYF. The nucleotide sequence is given as TGTGCCAGCTCCCCGACTAGCGGGGTCACAGATACGCAGTATTTT. Where the CDR3 stops, the reference TRBV25-1 and TRBJ2-3 genes take over; the full variable domain is EADIYQTPRYLVIGTGKKITLECSQTMGHDKMYWYQQDPGMELHLIHYSYGVNSTEKGDLSSESTVSRIRTEHFPLTLESARPSHTSQYLCASSPTSGVTDTQYFGPGTRLTVL.